This T cell receptor (beta chain) was recovered during a study of neoadjuvant nivolumab and ipilimumab in lung cancer. The overall study: Patients got nivolumab 3 mg/kg on days 1, 15 and 29; combination added ipilimumab 1 mg/kg day 1. Broader study findings: Higher pretherapy blood TCR richness went with higher resected-tumor richness. Only two of four nivolumab-treated tumors gained richness and clonality by surgery.

This CDR3 comprises 16 residues. V was clipped by 1 base and J by 0 bases, with 10 bases between them. Germline CDR1 SNHLY, CDR2 FYNNEI. Of note for this clone: The antigen is not known.

Generated by immunoSEQ multiplex PCR, the TCRdb table keeps only in-frame clones and is missing some. Here the sample spans fewer than 20,000 clones, approximately 76% being singletons. This TCR derives from an adult with non-small cell lung cancer. This chain joins TRBV2 and TRBJ2-4; TRBD2 might be the D (5 bases). Sequenced here: tumor tissue, sampled after neoadjuvant nivolumab, alone or with ipilimumab, at or shortly before surgery. The CDR3 reads CASSEGVGGAKNIQYF. The DNA of the CDR3 is TGTGCCAGCAGTGAAGGAGTCGGAGGAGCCAAAAACATTCAGTACTTC.